The 23 T cell receptor beta chains reported below all come from one sample, sequenced in a study of blood T cell repertoires in COVID-19 (dated by TCRdb to 2019 to 2021). Library generation was performed with the immunoSEQ multiplex PCR assay. TCRdb took over this immuneACCESS table, retaining in-frame rearrangements with V and J assigned. Such tables are incomplete; in checked studies, under half of the missing clones stem from an unresolved V gene, and the remainder is unexplained. Within this sample are 200,000 to 250,000 clones, with 70% to 90% of them counted one time only. Around 2.9% of the sample lies in the top ten. The sample taken for sequencing was peripheral blood. Source of these receptors: a man in his fifties or sixties who had recovered from COVID-19.

The chain combines TRBV6-6 with TRBJ1-1; D uncertain. This CDR3 contains 13 residues. The V gene lost 2 bases and the J gene lost 4 bases, with 8 bases spanning the gap. From germline, CDR1 is MNHNY and CDR2 SVGAGI (reference sequence). The CDR3 DNA sequence: TGTGCCAGCAGTTACCGCATGGCCACTGAAGCTTTCTTT. Translation gives CASSYRMATEAFF.

The sample holds a few counts of this clone. J is TRBJ2-1 and V is TRBV5-1; 14 positions agree with TRBD2. J lost 7 bases, V lost 2 bases, and 8 bases had no gene match. The germline V gene has CDR1 SGHRS and CDR2 YFSETQ. This CDR3 has 17 amino acids. CDR3 protein: CASSFLGTSGSGNEQFF. For the CDR3, the DNA is TGCGCCAGCAGCTTTCTCGGGACTAGCGGGAGTGGAAATGAGCAGTTCTTC.

The genes are TRBV28 and TRBJ2-7, with D possibly TRBD2 on 5 matching bases. V was cut by 6 bases and J by 2 bases, with 11 bases left in between. The CDR3 covers 13 residues. Germline values: CDR1 MDHEN, CDR2 SYDVKM. CDR3 region: CASSRTLPYEQYF. As DNA, the CDR3 is TGTGCCAGCAGCCGGACTCTGCCCTACGAGCAGTACTTC.

This clone was recorded a few times. V is TRBV19 and J is TRBJ2-5, with unresolved D. This CDR3 is built from 11 residues. The V end lost 3 bases, the J end lost 4 bases, and 3 bases lay between the germline ends. In germline, CDR1 is LNHDA, CDR2 SQIVND (reference sequence). The CDR3 loop reads CASSIRETQYF. CDR3 DNA sequence: TGTGCCAGTAGTATCAGAGAGACCCAGTACTTC.

This chain joins TRBV28 and TRBJ2-1; TRBD2 agrees at 8 bases. With V trimmed by 3 bases and J by 7 bases, 5 bases remained unmatched. This CDR3 comprises 14 residues. In germline, CDR1 is MDHEN, CDR2 SYDVKM. The DNA for the CDR3 is TGTGCCAGCAGTTTCCACAGCGGGAGAAATGAGCAGTTCTTC. Translated, it gives CASSFHSGRNEQFF.

The chain recombines TRBV3-1 (or the pseudogene TRBV3-2) with TRBJ2-1; 8 nucleotides align to TRBD2. The CDR3 loop spans 15 amino acids. CDR1 LGHDT and CDR2 YNNKEL come from the germline V gene (reference sequence). Losses at the gene ends were 4 bases for V and 5 bases for J; bases not matched to a gene: 7. The CDR3 loop is CASSLLSGRDNEQFF. The CDR3 coding sequence is TGTGCCAGCAGCCTATTAAGCGGGAGAGACAATGAGCAGTTCTTC.

The J gene is TRBJ1-1, the V gene TRBV13; 9 nucleotides match TRBD1. Per germline, CDR1 PRHDT and CDR2 FYEKMQ (reference sequence). J was trimmed by 5 bases and V by 2 bases; bases with no gene match: 9. The length of the CDR3 is 16 residues. This CDR3 is CASSLMGQGADTEAFF. The CDR3 DNA is TGTGCCAGCAGCTTAATGGGACAGGGCGCGGATACTGAAGCTTTCTTT.

This chain uses TRBV6-5 with TRBJ1-5; weak D call: TRBD1 (6 bases). V shed 6 bases and J shed 3 bases, with 15 bases lying between them. The CDR3 loop spans 15 amino acids. The germline gives CDR1 MNHEY, CDR2 SVGAGI. The CDR3 is CASSSHTGTNQPQHF. Written as DNA, the CDR3 is TGTGCCAGCAGCTCTCATACAGGGACCAATCAGCCCCAGCATTTT.

V usage is TRBV7-9 and J usage is TRBJ2-1; 10 bases align to TRBD2. V shed 5 bases, J shed 10 bases, and the junction held 11 bases outside the gene matches. The CDR3 has 15 amino acids. Per germline, CDR1 SEHNR and CDR2 FQNEAQ (reference sequence). The CDR3 sequence is CASSNLGLAMREQFF. The CDR3 region has the DNA TGTGCCAGCAGCAACCTGGGACTAGCGATGAGGGAGCAGTTCTTC.

This clone has only one observation. The rearrangement joins TRBV20-1 to TRBJ2-1; unclear D gene. This CDR3 has 14 amino acids. Germline V gene sequence: CDR1 DFQATT, CDR2 SNEGSKA (reference sequence). V gave up 3 bases and J gave up 1 base, with 10 bases separating them. This CDR3 is CSASPARSYNEQFF. The CDR3 coding sequence is TGCAGTGCTAGTCCCGCTCGGTCCTACAATGAGCAGTTCTTC.

This clone was seen a few times. V and J are TRBV23-1 and TRBJ2-7; possibly TRBD1 for D (7 bases). TRBV23-1 is marked as an open reading frame, function uncertain. The CDR3 has 16 amino acids. V gave up 1 base and J gave up 1 base, with 14 bases separating them. For the CDR3, the DNA is TGCGCCAGCAGTCAATGGTGGGCAGGGGGGTCCTACGAGCAGTACTTC. The encoded protein is CASSQWWAGGSYEQYF.

The rearrangement joins TRBV10-3 to TRBJ1-4; 8 bases match TRBD1. This CDR3 spans 14 amino acids. V was clipped by 10 bases and J by 5 bases; unmatched bases: 9. Germline V gene lookup returns CDR1 ENHRY and CDR2 SYGVKD. The CDR3 DNA reads TGTGCCACCCGGGTGACAGGGGTAAATGAAAAACTGTTTTTT. Protein sequence: CATRVTGVNEKLFF.

The chain uses TRBV29-1 and TRBJ2-5; D might be TRBD2 (5 bases). This CDR3 has 15 residues. V lost 7 bases and J lost 1, with 19 bases in between. CDR1 is SQVTM, CDR2 ANQGSEA, per germline. CDR3 sequence (DNA): TGCAGCGCGCGTTCGGGGAATGTCGCCCAAGAGACCCAGTACTTC. It translates to CSARSGNVAQETQYF.

The rearrangement links TRBV5-1 to TRBJ2-4; D is perhaps TRBD2 (5 bases). The CDR3 extends over 13 amino acids. V lost 0 bases and J 6 bases, leaving 7 bases between the germline ends. Germline CDR1 SGHRS, CDR2 YFSETQ. This chain's CDR3 is CASSLARGNIQYF. The CDR3 region has the DNA TGCGCCAGCAGCTTGGCCCGGGGAAACATTCAGTACTTC.

This chain uses TRBV7-9 with TRBJ1-1; 8 positions match TRBD1. Germline loops: CDR1 SEHNR, CDR2 FQNEAQ (reference sequence). The trim removed 6 bases at V and 4 bases at J, leaving 4 bases unmatched. The CDR3 spans 13 residues. The CDR3 spells CASRLTGATEAFF. The CDR3 bases are TGTGCCAGCAGGTTGACAGGGGCCACTGAAGCTTTCTTT.

The chain combines TRBV3-1 (or the pseudogene TRBV3-2) with TRBJ2-7; 9 nucleotides agree with TRBD2. The ends lost 1 base at V and 6 bases at J; junction bases unmatched: 4. Germline lookup yields CDR1 LGHDT and CDR2 YNNKEL (reference sequence). The CDR3 has 14 residues. The DNA for the CDR3 is TGTGCCAGCAGCCAAGTGACTAGCGGCGTCGAGCAGTACTTC. Its translation: CASSQVTSGVEQYF.

V gene TRBV7-2 combines with J gene TRBJ1-5; D is uncertain. The CDR3 length is 13 residues. Trimming pared 2 bases from V and 0 bases from J, leaving 2 bases between. Germline V gene sequence: CDR1 SGHTA, CDR2 FQGNSA. The CDR3: CASSLHSNQPQHF. The CDR3, as DNA: TGTGCCAGCAGCTTACATAGCAATCAGCCCCAGCATTTT.

The genes are TRBV3-1 (or the pseudogene TRBV3-2) and TRBJ2-1; 14 nucleotides align to TRBD2. This CDR3 is built from 18 residues. The V gene's germline CDR1 is LGHDT and CDR2 YNNKEL (reference sequence). Trimming took 4 bases from V and 6 from J; bases not matched to a gene: 11. The CDR3 coding sequence is TGTGCCAGCAGCCCACTAGGGACTAGCGGGAGTAAAGGCAATGAGCAGTTCTTC. This sequence encodes CASSPLGTSGSKGNEQFF.

The V gene is TRBV28, the J gene TRBJ1-4; no reliable D call. The CDR3 is 15 residues long. Germline assignment: CDR1 MDHEN and CDR2 SYDVKM. With 5 bases removed from V and 8 bases from J, the gap between germline ends came to 18 bases. The CDR3: CASSPPSGREEKLFF. The CDR3 nucleotides are TGTGCCAGCAGTCCCCCCTCCGGGAGAGAAGAAAAACTGTTTTTT.

This chain joins TRBV27 and TRBJ2-7; 11 nucleotides agree with TRBD1. The CDR3 is 14 amino acids. Germline V gene sequence: CDR1 MNHEY, CDR2 SMNVEV (reference sequence). The trim removed 7 bases at V and 4 bases at J, leaving 6 bases unmatched. The CDR3 protein is CASKRTGGGYEQYF. Here the CDR3 DNA reads TGTGCCAGCAAAAGGACAGGGGGCGGTTACGAGCAGTACTTC.

The chain employs TRBV2 and TRBJ1-4; TRBD1 is a possible D gene (6 bases). The CDR3 length is 15 residues. In germline, CDR1 is SNHLY, CDR2 FYNNEI. Trimming left V 3 bases short and J 8 bases short, with 16 bases between. The CDR3 reads CASSDRGAVREKLFF. CDR3 coding DNA: TGTGCCAGCAGTGATCGGGGGGCGGTACGGGAAAAACTGTTTTTT.

This chain connects TRBV28 to TRBJ2-3; 15 bases match TRBD2. V trimming: 2 bases; J trimming: 4 bases; junction bases outside the gene matches: 4. This CDR3 has 17 amino acids. In germline, CDR1 is MDHEN, CDR2 SYDVKM. CDR3 coding DNA: TGTGCCAGCAGTTTACCCAGGACTAGCGGGGGGGCAGATACGCAGTATTTT. Translation: CASSLPRTSGGADTQYF.

This clone has only one observation. The CDR3: CASSLVYRGRGQSTDTQYF. CDR3 DNA sequence: TGTGCCAGCAGCTTGGTTTACAGGGGGAGAGGGCAAAGCACAGATACGCAGTATTTT. The J gene is TRBJ2-3, the V gene TRBV5-5; 8 bases are shared with TRBD1. V was pared by 0 bases and J by 0 bases, with 12 bases of the junction left unmatched. The CDR3 loop spans 19 amino acids. CDR1 and CDR2 (germline): SGHKS, YYEKEE (reference sequence).